This T cell receptor beta chain appears in the sequencing data of a study of blood T cells in healthy people across ages. Study at large: About one barcoded TCR beta cDNA was captured per two T cells.

Findings and caveats of the study: It was the long-lived donors that had more naive CD4+ cells and higher diversity than aged donors.

Regarding this clonotype: What it binds is not known.

The use of a sample-barcoded 5' primer and a J-beta primer mix characterized a second PCR of about 6 to 11 cycles. Tags on each cDNA molecule came from a template-switch adaptor with 12 random nucleotides. TCRdb reprocessed the 5' RACE reads via MiXCR and lists one record per CDR3 protein. The table records roughly 1.7 million distinct CDR3 sequences, about 35% of them present only once. Sequencing was performed on blood. The sequence was collected from a woman aged 25-40 years in good health.

CDR3: CASSPVGREGNEQFF. The CDR3 region has the DNA TGTGCCAGCAGCCCCGTGGGGCGGGAGGGCAATGAGCAGTTCTTC. The gene calls are TRBV9 and TRBJ2-1; 9 bases fit TRBD2. The CDR3 loop spans 15 amino acids. Germline V gives CDR1 SGDLS, CDR2 YYNGEE. V gave up 4 bases and J gave up 6 bases; unmatched junction bases: 8.